These 11 T cell receptor beta chains were all obtained from the same sample, sequenced in a study of OX40 agonist ivuxolimab in advanced cancers. Here immunoSEQ multiplex PCR was the method, and the copy in TCRdb shows in-frame clones only, minus some. There are roughly 80,000 clones in the sample; over 90% occur only once, and 6.2% lies in the top ten. The sample was CD4+ or CD8+ T cells sorted from blood, taken in a trial of the OX40 agonist ivuxolimab. Receptor source: an adult with an advanced solid tumor such as melanoma, head and neck, liver or kidney cancer.

The chain uses TRBV10-2 and TRBJ2-3; 8 nucleotides agree with TRBD2. The CDR3 is 15 residues long. Germline V gene data show CDR1 as WSHSY and CDR2 as SAAADI. Unmatched junction bases numbered 9, after V lost 7 bases and J lost 3 bases. The DNA of the CDR3 is TGCGCCAGCAATCCAGCGGGAGTGACGACAGATACGCAGTATTTT. This encodes CASNPAGVTTDTQYF.

V gene TRBV19 combines with J gene TRBJ1-5; 8 positions match TRBD1. CDR3 length equals 16 residues. Germline loops: CDR1 LNHDA, CDR2 SQIVND (reference sequence). V shed 7 bases, J shed 1 base, and the junction held 9 bases outside the gene matches. The CDR3 sequence: CASNPDRGDSNQPQHF. The CDR3 nucleotides read TGTGCCAGTAATCCCGACAGGGGCGACAGCAATCAGCCCCAGCATTTT.

The V and J genes are TRBV5-6 and TRBJ2-1; 7 bases agree with TRBD1. V lost 6 bases and J lost 0; bases outside the gene matches: 6. The germline CDR1 and CDR2 sequences are SGHDT and YYEEEE. The CDR3 runs to 15 residues. CDR3 coding DNA: TGTGCCAGCACCCGGACAGGCAGCTCCTACAATGAGCAGTTCTTC. It translates to CASTRTGSSYNEQFF.

The rearrangement uses TRBV19 and TRBJ1-5; D gene uncertain. The CDR3 has 14 amino acids. Germline V lookup: CDR1 LNHDA, CDR2 SQIVND (reference sequence). Trimming stripped 3 bases from V and 6 bases from J, with 12 bases between. Written as DNA, the CDR3 is TGTGCCAGTAGTATTAGTTGGGTTTTTCAGCCCCAGCATTTT. Translated: CASSISWVFQPQHF.

The chain employs TRBV4-1 and TRBJ1-3, with D possibly being TRBD1 (5 bases). V was clipped by 1 base and J by 0 bases, with 7 bases between them. The CDR3 has 15 residues. Germline CDR1 and CDR2: MGHRA and YSYEKL. Here the CDR3 reads CASSQGQYSGNTIYF. In DNA form, the CDR3 reads TGCGCCAGCAGCCAAGGACAGTACTCTGGAAACACCATATATTTT.

The chain carries TRBV6-5 and TRBJ2-5; D unresolved. Trimming stripped 6 bases from V and 4 bases from J, with 12 bases between. The germline V gene encodes CDR1 MNHEY and CDR2 SVGAGI. The CDR3 totals 13 residues. The CDR3 loop reads CASRKFRRETQYF. The CDR3 DNA is TGTGCCAGCAGAAAATTCCGCCGAGAGACCCAGTACTTC.

V and J are TRBV4-1 and TRBJ2-5, with 9 nucleotides matching TRBD1. The V gene end was trimmed by 4 bases and the J gene end by 4 bases; junction bases not matched to a gene: 10. This CDR3 has 16 amino acids. Germline assignment: CDR1 MGHRA and CDR2 YSYEKL. The CDR3 DNA follows: TGCGCCAGCAGCCCTTGGGACAGGGAGGAGGTAGAGACCCAGTACTTC. The encoded protein is CASSPWDREEVETQYF.

This clone has a handful of counts. V is TRBV10-1 and J is TRBJ2-7, with D perhaps matching TRBD2 (5 bases). V was shortened by 3 bases and J by 5 bases, with 5 bases between the two germline ends. Germline values: CDR1 WNHNN, CDR2 SYGVQD (reference sequence). This CDR3 is 11 amino acids long. CDR3 nucleotides: TGCGCCAGCAGTGACGGGGACGAGCAGTACTTC. It specifies CASSDGDEQYF.

V and J are TRBV5-1 and TRBJ1-5; D unclear. Trimming took 0 bases from V and 11 from J, leaving 9 bases between them. The CDR3 consists of 12 residues. CDR1 and CDR2 (germline): SGHRS, YFSETQ. CDR3: CASSLGKWTQHF. DNA of the CDR3: TGCGCCAGCAGCTTGGGCAAGTGGACCCAGCATTTT. The full variable domain, completed using reference TRBV5-1 and TRBJ1-5, is KAGVTQTPRYLIKTRGQQVTLSCSPISGHRSVSWYQQTPGQGLQFLFEYFSETQRNKGNFPGRFSGRQFSNSRSEMNVSTLELGDSALYLCASSLGKWTQHFGDGTRLSIL.

The V gene is TRBV19, the J gene TRBJ1-1; maybe TRBD1 (6 bases). The CDR3 has 13 residues. Germline CDR1 LNHDA, CDR2 SQIVND (reference sequence). V dropped 5 bases and J dropped 6 bases, with 13 bases sitting between them. The CDR3 reads CASSPQGTAEAFF. The CDR3 bases are TGTGCCAGTAGTCCTCAGGGGACCGCTGAAGCTTTCTTT.

The J gene is TRBJ2-1, the V gene TRBV6-5; D unclear. Trimming pared 5 bases from V and 6 bases from J, leaving 11 bases between. The CDR3 is 13 amino acids. The V gene's germline CDR1 is MNHEY and CDR2 SVGAGI. DNA of the CDR3: TGTGCCAGCAGTCTTGACGGATTCAATGAGCAGTTCTTC. Translation gives CASSLDGFNEQFF.